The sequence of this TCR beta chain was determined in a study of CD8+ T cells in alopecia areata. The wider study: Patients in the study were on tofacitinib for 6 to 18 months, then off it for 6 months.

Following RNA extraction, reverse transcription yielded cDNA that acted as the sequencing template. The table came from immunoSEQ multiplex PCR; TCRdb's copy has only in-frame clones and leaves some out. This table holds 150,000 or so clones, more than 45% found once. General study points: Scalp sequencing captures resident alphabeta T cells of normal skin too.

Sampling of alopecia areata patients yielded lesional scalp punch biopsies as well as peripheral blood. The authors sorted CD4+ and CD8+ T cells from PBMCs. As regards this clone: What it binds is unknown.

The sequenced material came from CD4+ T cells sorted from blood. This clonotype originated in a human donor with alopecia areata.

The DNA for the CDR3 is TGTGCCAGCAGCATAGGACGGGCGAACACCGGGGAGCTGTTTTTT. Translation: CASSIGRANTGELFF. This chain links TRBV7-3 with TRBJ2-2; D not resolved. The germline CDR1 and CDR2 sequences are SGHTA and FQGTGA. V was clipped by 5 bases and J by 0 bases, with 10 bases between them. The CDR3 loop spans 15 amino acids.